This T cell receptor beta chain was recorded in a study of blood T cell repertoires in COVID-19. The overall study: Researchers got acute and convalescent COVID-19 samples from the United States, Italy and Spain. Sources were T cells, B-cell-depleted T cells, or PBMCs; the material itself was cDNA or gDNA.

In the source study's methods: Reference gene primer amplification yielded estimated nucleated cell counts. The repertoire was sequenced with immunoSEQ multiplex PCR; TCRdb's copy has only in-frame clones and lacks some. V and J calls and clone size are given by that table; D and trimming were obtained from the DNA. The sample lists 140,000 to 150,000 clones, 89% occurring once. The CDR3 extends over 13 amino acids. Germline CDR1 and CDR2: MNHEY and SVGEGT. Trimming took 1 base from V and 6 from J, leaving 7 bases between them. The sequence was collected from a human donor in a cohort sampled during active COVID-19. Sequenced: peripheral blood. The genes are TRBV6-2 or TRBV6-3 and TRBJ2-4; D is unresolved. The CDR3 DNA is TGTGCCAGCAGTTACTATGTCCGAAACATTCAGTACTTC. Translation: CASSYYVRNIQYF.